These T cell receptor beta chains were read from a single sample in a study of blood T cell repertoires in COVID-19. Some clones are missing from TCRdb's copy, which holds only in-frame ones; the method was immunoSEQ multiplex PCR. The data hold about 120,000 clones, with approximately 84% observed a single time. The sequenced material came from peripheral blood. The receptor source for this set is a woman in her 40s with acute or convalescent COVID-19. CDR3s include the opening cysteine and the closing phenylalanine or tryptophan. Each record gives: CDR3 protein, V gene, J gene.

CDR3: CATSSGTGRDEQFF
V: TRBV15
J: TRBJ2-1

CDR3: CASSSSVTGQGANNEQFF
V: TRBV18
J: TRBJ2-1

CDR3: CASSLSSSGGAWRETQYF
V: TRBV5-5
J: TRBJ2-5

CDR3: CASSPGTAYEQYF
V: TRBV5-6
J: TRBJ2-7

CDR3: CASSSTGDEQFF
V: TRBV7-9
J: TRBJ2-1

CDR3: CASSSPLNTEAFF
V: TRBV18
J: TRBJ1-1

CDR3: CASSLGQDYGYTF
V: TRBV18
J: TRBJ1-2

CDR3: CASSLGDNSPLHF
V: TRBV5-8
J: TRBJ1-6

CDR3: CASCQSQGTGYEQFF
V: TRBV18
J: TRBJ2-1

CDR3: CASSLRGGDETEQFF
V: TRBV7-2
J: TRBJ2-1

CDR3: CASSNVDRGLNVCYEQYF
V: TRBV21-1
J: TRBJ2-7

CDR3: CASSLTTGVRNTEAFF
V: TRBV5-1
J: TRBJ1-1

CDR3: CASTPRLAGGAQETQYF
V: TRBV7-6
J: TRBJ2-5

CDR3: CASSLAWGTGGDQPQHF
V: TRBV5-6
J: TRBJ1-5

CDR3: CASSVGAGVTYEQYF
V: TRBV9
J: TRBJ2-7

CDR3: CASLDLRPNTEAFF
V: TRBV6-5
J: TRBJ1-1